One and the same sample provided the 25 T cell receptor beta chains below, sequenced in a study of T cell responses to AZD1222 COVID-19 vaccine. Assay used: immunoSEQ multiplex PCR; TCRdb lists only in-frame clones, some missing. The sample has about 93,000 clones, 85% to 90% seen once. The sample consisted of peripheral blood, taken on day 0 of MenACWY control vaccination. Every receptor here comes from an adult in good health.

This chain links TRBV4-1 with TRBJ1-1; D is possibly TRBD1 (6 bases). Germline values: CDR1 MGHRA, CDR2 YSYEKL. V lost 2 bases, J lost 1 base, and 11 bases lay in between. The CDR3 is made up of 15 amino acids. The CDR3 sequence: CASSQQWGQNTEAFF. In DNA, the CDR3 is TGCGCCAGCAGCCAACAATGGGGACAGAACACTGAAGCTTTCTTT.

The chain couples TRBV5-1 to TRBJ1-1, with TRBD1 identical over 7 bases. Germline CDR1 reads SGHRS; CDR2 reads YFSETQ. The CDR3 runs to 12 residues. V lost 3 bases, J lost 7 bases, and 3 bases stayed unmatched. CDR3 region: CASSWGDSEAFF. CDR3 sequence (DNA): TGCGCCAGCAGCTGGGGGGACAGTGAAGCTTTCTTT.

The gene calls are TRBV3-1 (or the pseudogene TRBV3-2) and TRBJ1-1, with D maybe TRBD1 (6 bases). The germline V gene has CDR1 LGHDT and CDR2 YNNKEL (reference sequence). Between the trimmed V and J ends, which lost 4 bases and 1 base, there was a span of 10 bases. The CDR3 length is 14 residues. Here the CDR3 reads CASSPPDRNTEAFF. The CDR3, as DNA: TGTGCCAGCAGCCCGCCGGACAGGAACACTGAAGCTTTCTTT.

The rearrangement links TRBV15 to TRBJ2-1; tentatively, D is TRBD2 (5 bases). CDR3 length: 15 residues. The V end lost 0 bases, the J end lost 6 bases, and 12 bases lay between the germline ends. Germline V gene sequence: CDR1 LNHNV, CDR2 YYDKDF (reference sequence). The DNA of the CDR3 is TGTGCCACCAGCAGAGATTTAGGAGGACTCAATGAGCAGTTCTTC. Amino acid sequence: CATSRDLGGLNEQFF. The full variable domain, with the rest looked up from reference TRBV15 and TRBJ2-1, is DAMVIQNPRYQVTQFGKPVTLSCSQTLNHNVMYWYQQKSSQAPKLLFHYYDKDFNNEADTPDNFQSRRPNTSFCFLDIRSPGLGDTAMYLCATSRDLGGLNEQFFGPGTRLTVL.

The CDR3 DNA follows: TGTGCCAGCGGGCTTTTGGGACAGGGGAACTCACCCCTCCACTTT. This encodes CASGLLGQGNSPLHF. This chain joins TRBV7-9 and TRBJ1-6, with TRBD1 identical over 10 bases. Trimming cost V 8 bases and J 10 bases; bases outside gene matches: 11. The CDR3 is made up of 15 amino acids. CDR1 and CDR2 (germline): SEHNR, FQNEAQ (reference sequence). The full variable domain, rest sourced from reference TRBV7-9 and TRBJ1-6, is DTGVSQNPRHKITKRGQNVTFRCDPISEHNRLYWYRQTLGQGPEFLTYFQNEAQLEKSRLLSDRFSAERPKGSFSTLEIQRTEQGDSAMYLCASGLLGQGNSPLHFGNGTRLTVT.

The rearrangement joins TRBV4-1 to TRBJ1-4; the D gene is possibly TRBD1 (6 bases). The germline CDR1 and CDR2 sequences are MGHRA and YSYEKL. V was clipped by 3 bases and J by 1 base, with 15 bases between them. CDR3 length: 17 amino acids. The CDR3 here is CASSHIGEGVTNEKLFF. CDR3 in DNA: TGCGCCAGCAGCCACATCGGGGAGGGGGTAACTAATGAAAAACTGTTTTTT.

CDR3 region: CASYPPGDGTEAFF. DNA for the CDR3: TGTGCCAGTTACCCTCCCGGGGACGGCACTGAAGCTTTCTTT. The chain recombines TRBV19 with TRBJ1-1; TRBD1 is a possible D gene (5 bases). The CDR3 spans 14 residues. V gave up 8 bases and J gave up 4 bases, with 17 bases separating them. Germline V gives CDR1 LNHDA, CDR2 SQIVND (reference sequence). The full variable domain, its missing parts supplied by reference TRBV19 and TRBJ1-1, is DGGITQSPKYLFRKEGQNVTLSCEQNLNHDAMYWYRQDPGQGLRLIYYSQIVNDFQKGDIAEGYSVSREKKESFPLTVTSAQKNPTAFYLCASYPPGDGTEAFFGQGTRLTVV.

This clone appeared many times. The chain combines TRBV11-2 with TRBJ1-6; D remains unclear. This CDR3 has 19 amino acids. V dropped 1 base and J dropped 0 bases, with 16 bases sitting between them. Germline loops: CDR1 SGHAT, CDR2 FQNNGV. CDR3 sequence (DNA): TGTGCCAGCAGCTTAGCGGCAGGAAGCCTTAGCTCCTATAATTCACCCCTCCACTTT. It specifies CASSLAAGSLSSYNSPLHF.

The chain joins TRBV3-1 (or the pseudogene TRBV3-2) to TRBJ1-1; D unresolved. The V gene's germline CDR1 is LGHDT and CDR2 YNNKEL (reference sequence). With 0 bases removed from V and 2 bases from J, the gap between germline ends came to 10 bases. This CDR3 has 15 amino acids. CDR3 in amino acids: CASSQERPGNTEAFF. DNA of the CDR3: TGTGCCAGCAGCCAAGAGAGGCCGGGAAACACTGAAGCTTTCTTT.

This sequence joins TRBV19 and TRBJ1-5; D not certain. The germline CDR1 and CDR2 sequences are LNHDA and SQIVND (reference sequence). The ends were cut back, 5 bases at V and 2 bases at J, with 13 bases in the middle. The CDR3 runs to 15 residues. The CDR3 DNA reads as TGTGCCAGTAGTCGGGAGAGTAGGGGCAATCAGCCCCAGCATTTT. Encoded protein: CASSRESRGNQPQHF.

This sequence joins TRBV6-2 or TRBV6-3 and TRBJ1-5; no reliable D call. Between the trimmed V and J ends, which lost 10 bases and 3 bases, there was a span of 16 bases. Germline CDR1 and CDR2: MNHEY and SVGEGT. This CDR3 region has 14 residues. The CDR3 loop reads CATRPTENNQPQHF. CDR3 nucleotides: TGTGCCACCAGGCCTACAGAGAACAATCAGCCCCAGCATTTT.

This rearrangement joins TRBV6-5 to TRBJ1-1, with D perhaps TRBD1 (5 bases). Trimming pared 5 bases from V and 6 bases from J, leaving 13 bases between. Germline-derived CDR1 and CDR2 are MNHEY and SVGAGI. The CDR3 contains 13 residues. The CDR3 region has the DNA TGTGCCAGCAGTCCCCCCGGGGGGGCTGAAGCTTTCTTT. Amino acid sequence: CASSPPGGAEAFF.

This rearrangement joins TRBV6-5 to TRBJ1-2; a weak D match, TRBD1 (5 bases). Germline-derived CDR1 and CDR2 are MNHEY and SVGAGI. Between the trimmed V and J ends, which lost 2 bases and 4 bases, there was a span of 14 bases. The CDR3 extends over 15 amino acids. The CDR3 DNA follows: TGTGCCAGCAGTTACCCTTCTCAGGGAAGCTATGGCTACACCTTC. As protein: CASSYPSQGSYGYTF.

V and J are TRBV10-1 and TRBJ2-3, with D perhaps TRBD1 (6 bases). The CDR3 has 13 residues. CDR1 and CDR2 from the germline V gene are WNHNN and SYGVQD (reference sequence). In DNA, the CDR3 is TGCGCTCAGCCGGGAAGGGGGTCAGATACGCAGTATTTT. It yields the protein CAQPGRGSDTQYF.

The gene calls are TRBV12-5 and TRBJ2-3, with D perhaps TRBD1 (6 bases). There are 14 residues in the CDR3. The V gene's germline CDR1 is LGHNT and CDR2 FRNRAP. The V end lost 7 bases, the J end lost 0 bases, and 11 bases lay between the germline ends. Here the CDR3 reads CASARQESTDTQYF. The CDR3 coding sequence is TGTGCTAGTGCCCGACAGGAAAGCACAGATACGCAGTATTTT.

This rearrangement joins TRBV6-5 to TRBJ2-7; D is uncertain. V was clipped by 2 bases and J by 3 bases, with 14 bases between them. The CDR3 consists of 15 residues. The germline V gene has CDR1 MNHEY and CDR2 SVGAGI. Written as DNA, the CDR3 is TGTGCCAGCAGTTACGCCCGGAACCCCGGCTACGAGCAGTACTTC. Protein product: CASSYARNPGYEQYF.

The chain has TRBV3-1 (or the pseudogene TRBV3-2) and TRBJ2-3; D is perhaps TRBD1 (5 bases). Germline loops: CDR1 LGHDT, CDR2 YNNKEL (reference sequence). This CDR3 has 14 amino acids. The V and J ends lost 0 bases and 1 base respectively, with 5 bases between them. The CDR3 sequence: CASSQDRGTDTQYF. The CDR3 DNA follows: TGTGCCAGCAGCCAAGACAGGGGCACAGATACGCAGTATTTT.

J is TRBJ2-7 and V is TRBV7-9; tentative D call: TRBD1 (5 bases). The CDR3 loop spans 14 amino acids. The germline CDR1 and CDR2 sequences are SEHNR and FQNEAQ (reference sequence). Trimming stripped 2 bases from V and 2 bases from J, with 10 bases between. CDR3 sequence reads: CASSLNGHPYEQYF. CDR3 nucleotide sequence: TGTGCCAGCAGCTTAAACGGACATCCCTACGAGCAGTACTTC.

The J gene is TRBJ2-2, the V gene TRBV5-1, with D hard to call. Between the trimmed V and J ends, which lost 0 bases and 4 bases, there was a span of 16 bases. The CDR3 runs 17 residues. Germline CDR1 and CDR2: SGHRS and YFSETQ. CDR3 sequence reads: CASSLVPVTTPTGELFF. CDR3 sequence (DNA): TGCGCCAGCAGCTTGGTACCCGTTACGACCCCCACCGGGGAGCTGTTTTTT.

This clone was observed a single time. The chain couples TRBV7-2 to TRBJ2-1, with D unresolved. Germline-derived CDR1 and CDR2 are SGHTA and FQGNSA. There are 12 residues in the CDR3. V was trimmed by 6 bases and J by 3 bases, leaving 6 bases between them. CDR3 sequence (DNA): TGTGCCAGCAGGCAGGACTACAATGAGCAGTTCTTC. Translated, it gives CASRQDYNEQFF.

The CDR3 reads CASRLTGQGGTEAFF. In DNA, the CDR3 is TGTGCCAGCAGACTAACGGGACAGGGTGGTACTGAAGCTTTCTTT. V usage is TRBV27 and J usage is TRBJ1-1; 9 bases are a match to TRBD1. With V trimmed by 6 bases and J by 5 bases, 10 bases remained unmatched. Germline CDR1 MNHEY, CDR2 SMNVEV (reference sequence). The CDR3 sequence is 15 residues long.

The chain has TRBV3-1 (or the pseudogene TRBV3-2) and TRBJ2-7; 10 bases align to TRBD1. CDR3 length: 16 residues. Germline CDR1 is LGHDT and CDR2 is YNNKEL (reference sequence). Trimming removed 1 base from V and 4 bases from J; junction bases left unmatched: 7. This CDR3 reads CASSQGQGAGLYEQYF. The DNA of the CDR3 is TGTGCCAGCAGCCAAGGACAGGGGGCCGGATTATACGAGCAGTACTTC.

V and J are TRBV30 and TRBJ1-2; D gene unclear. The CDR3 has 10 residues. The ends were cut back, 5 bases at V and 4 bases at J, with 5 bases in the middle. The V gene's germline CDR1 is GTSNPN and CDR2 SVGIG (reference sequence). The CDR3 spells CAWSGYGYTF. Here the CDR3 DNA reads TGTGCCTGGTCCGGCTATGGCTACACCTTC.

This chain joins TRBV11-2 and TRBJ2-1; D remains unclear. In germline, CDR1 is SGHAT, CDR2 FQNNGV. The CDR3 length is 14 residues. V lost 6 bases to trimming and J lost 8 bases, with 17 bases between them. CDR3 amino acids: CASRTQRGVYEQFF. The CDR3 nucleotides read TGTGCCAGCAGGACTCAACGTGGGGTCTATGAGCAGTTCTTC.

The gene calls are TRBV4-1 and TRBJ1-2, with a tentative D call TRBD1 (5 bases). Germline V gene data show CDR1 as MGHRA and CDR2 as YSYEKL. The CDR3 runs to 16 residues. Between the trimmed V and J ends, which lost 3 bases and 2 bases, there was a span of 16 bases. The CDR3 sequence: CASSQIPGLTNYGYTF. Here the CDR3 DNA reads TGCGCCAGCAGCCAGATTCCGGGACTTACGAACTATGGCTACACCTTC.